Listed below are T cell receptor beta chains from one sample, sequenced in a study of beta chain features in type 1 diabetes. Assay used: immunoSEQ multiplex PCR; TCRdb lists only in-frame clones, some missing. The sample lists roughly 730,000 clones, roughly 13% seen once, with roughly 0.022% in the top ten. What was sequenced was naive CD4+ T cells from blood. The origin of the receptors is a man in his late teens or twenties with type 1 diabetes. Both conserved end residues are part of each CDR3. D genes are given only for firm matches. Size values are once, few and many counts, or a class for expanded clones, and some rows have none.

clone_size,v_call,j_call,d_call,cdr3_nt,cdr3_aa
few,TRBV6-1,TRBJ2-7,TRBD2,TGTGCCAGCAGTGTAGGGACTAGCGTCTACGAGCAGTACTTC,CASSVGTSVYEQYF
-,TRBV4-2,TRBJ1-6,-,TGTGCCAGCAGCCCCGATCGCTCGGGGATAAATTCACCCCTCCACTTT,CASSPDRSGINSPLHF
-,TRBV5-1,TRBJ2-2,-,TGCGCCAGCAGCTTGGCGCTGCGGGACAGCTTCACCGGGGAGCTGTTTTTT,CASSLALRDSFTGELFF
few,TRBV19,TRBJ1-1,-,TGTGCCAGTAGTATAGGGAGTAGCTTGAACACTGAAGCTTTCTTT,CASSIGSSLNTEAFF
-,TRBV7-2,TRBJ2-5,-,TGTGCCAGCAGCTTACCCCACAGCCCGCAAGAGACCCAGTACTTC,CASSLPHSPQETQYF
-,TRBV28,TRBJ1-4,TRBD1,TGTGCCAGCAGACCTACAGGGGGATCGAATGAAAAACTGTTTTTT,CASRPTGGSNEKLFF
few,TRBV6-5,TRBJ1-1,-,TGTGCCAGCAGTTCAAGACAGTACACTGAAGCTTTCTTT,CASSSRQYTEAFF
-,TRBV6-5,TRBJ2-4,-,TGTGCCAGCGGGAACCTGGACATTCAGTACTTC,CASGNLDIQYF
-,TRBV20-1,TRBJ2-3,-,TGCAGCGAGATTTGGGGAGATACGCAGTATTTT,CSEIWGDTQYF
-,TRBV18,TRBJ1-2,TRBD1,TGTGCCAGCTCACCGGGACAGGGGAGTTTCTGGGGCTACACCTTC,CASSPGQGSFWGYTF
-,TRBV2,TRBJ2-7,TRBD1,TGTGCCAGCCTTAATAGGGACAGGCTCACCGCCGAGCAGTACTTC,CASLNRDRLTAEQYF
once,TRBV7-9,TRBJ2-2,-,TGTGCCAGCAGAGAGGGTGGCTCCTCGAACACCGGGGAGCTGTTTTTT,CASREGGSSNTGELFF
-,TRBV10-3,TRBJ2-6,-,TGTGCCATCAGTGACCTTCATAGCTCTGGGGCCAACGTCCTGACTTTC,CAISDLHSSGANVLTF
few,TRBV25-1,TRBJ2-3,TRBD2,TGTGCCAGCAGTGAGGGAGGGGAGGCCTCAGATACGCAGTATTTT,CASSEGGEASDTQYF
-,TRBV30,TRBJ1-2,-,TGTGCCTGGAGAACACAACAGGGAGACTTTGGCTACACCTTC,CAWRTQQGDFGYTF
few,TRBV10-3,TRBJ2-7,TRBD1,TGTGCCATCAGTAAGGGACAGGGGGACGACGAGCAGTACTTC,CAISKGQGDDEQYF
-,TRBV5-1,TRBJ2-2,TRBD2,TGCGCCAGCAGCGCTCCGGGACTAGCAGACACCGGGGAGCTGTTTTTT,CASSAPGLADTGELFF
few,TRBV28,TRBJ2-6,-,TGTGCCAGCACCCGGGACGGCAGTGAAGGGGCCAACGTCCTGACTTTC,CASTRDGSEGANVLTF
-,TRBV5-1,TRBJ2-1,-,TGCGCCAGCAGCTTTGAGGGCTCGAATGAGCAGTTCTTC,CASSFEGSNEQFF
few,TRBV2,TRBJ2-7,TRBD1,TGTGCCAGCAGCGGACAGGCCACCTACGAGCAGTACTTC,CASSGQATYEQYF
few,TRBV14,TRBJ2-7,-,TGTGCCAGCAGCCAAGGGGCTTATGTGGGGGCCGAGCAGTACTTC,CASSQGAYVGAEQYF
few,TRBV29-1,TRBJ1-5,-,TGCAGCGTACGAAAGGGGATTGATCAGCCCCAGCATTTT,CSVRKGIDQPQHF
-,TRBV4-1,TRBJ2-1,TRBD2,TGCGCCAGCAGCCAAGATCCAGCGGGGGCAATTTACAATGAGCAGTTCTTC,CASSQDPAGAIYNEQFF
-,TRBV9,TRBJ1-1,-,TGTGCCAGCAGCGTATCAGCGACAGCTAGGGAAGCTTTCTTT,CASSVSATAREAFF
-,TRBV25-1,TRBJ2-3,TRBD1,TGTGCCAGCAGTGGCTACCGGACAGGGCTCACAGATACGCAGTATTTT,CASSGYRTGLTDTQYF
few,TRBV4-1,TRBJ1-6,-,TGCGCCAGCAGCCAAGGGGATCAGCAGCATTCACCCCTCCACTTT,CASSQGDQQHSPLHF
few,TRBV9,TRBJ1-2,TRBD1,TGTGCCAGCAGCCGAGACAGGGATGATGGCTACACCTTC,CASSRDRDDGYTF
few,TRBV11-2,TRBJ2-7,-,TGTGCCAGCAGCTTGGTCAGGGCCCCCTACGAGCAGTACTTC,CASSLVRAPYEQYF
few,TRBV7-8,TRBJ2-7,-,TGTGCCAGCAGCCGTCCCGGCGCGACAGCACCTACGAAGCAGTACTTC,CASSRPGATAPTKQYF
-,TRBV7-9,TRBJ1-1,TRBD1,TGTGCCAGCAGCTCGCAGGGGGACAACACTGAAGCTTTCTTT,CASSSQGDNTEAFF
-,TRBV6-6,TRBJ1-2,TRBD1,TGTGCCAGCACCGGGACAGCGGATGGCTACACCTTC,CASTGTADGYTF
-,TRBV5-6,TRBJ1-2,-,TGTGCCAGCAGGAAGGACGGGACCCGATGGGGCTACACCTTC,CASRKDGTRWGYTF